The clone carrying this T cell receptor (beta chain) was counted ten times or more. Its cognate antigen is unknown. The CDR3 spans 14 residues. CDR1 and CDR2 from the germline V gene are MGHDK and SYGVNS. V lost 1 base and J 2 bases, leaving 9 bases between the germline ends. The data derive from a study of T cells after yellow fever vaccination. Study-level results: Subsequent to the booster, the majority of primary-vaccination clones reappeared (96% CD4, more than 70% CD8).

TCRdb re-called the 5' RACE reads through MiXCR, storing one row per CDR3 protein. The repertoire holds some 290,000 distinct CDR3 sequences, with about 10% as singletons. V gene TRBV25-1 combines with J gene TRBJ2-7, with a weak D call TRBD1 (5 bases). This sample comprised CD4+ T cells sorted from PBMCs, obtained 45 days after the yellow fever booster vaccination. The clonotype originates from a man between 18 and 35 years old who received the YFV17D yellow fever vaccine. The DNA for the CDR3 is TGTGCCAGCAGTGAATGGGGCAGGACCTACGAGCAGTACTTC. The encoded protein is CASSEWGRTYEQYF.